One sample yielded the 25 T cell receptor beta chains listed below, sequenced in a study of blood T cell repertoires in COVID-19. Profiled with immunoSEQ multiplex PCR; TCRdb holds only in-frame clones, not every one. The sample lists around 130,000 clones, 84% occurring once. The sample consisted of peripheral blood. Receptors originate from a human donor in a cohort sampled during active COVID-19.

The chain couples TRBV21-1 to TRBJ2-5; TRBD1 is taken as the D call from the table, unchecked against the DNA. TRBV21-1 is reported as a pseudogene. This CDR3 contains 14 residues. CDR3 in amino acids: CASSKAGRVETQYF. The CDR3, as DNA: TGTGCCAGCAGCAAAGCTGGCAGGGTAGAGACCCAGTACTTC.

The chain uses TRBV5-1 and TRBJ2-7; 10 bases are a match to TRBD1. Trimming removed 0 bases from V and 5 bases from J; junction bases left unmatched: 5. CDR3 size: 15 residues. Germline CDR1 and CDR2: SGHRS and YFSETQ. The DNA for the CDR3 is TGCGCCAGCAGCTTGGTTGGGACAGGGGAAGACGAGCAGTACTTC. Translation gives CASSLVGTGEDEQYF.

This chain links TRBV15 with TRBJ2-7; 8 bases are shared with TRBD1. The germline gives CDR1 LNHNV, CDR2 YYDKDF (reference sequence). V lost 3 bases, J lost 5 bases, and 6 bases stayed unmatched. The CDR3 runs to 14 residues. CDR3 region: CATSRRTGRHEQYF. The CDR3, as DNA: TGTGCCACCAGCAGGAGGACAGGGAGGCACGAGCAGTACTTC.

The chain links TRBV7-9 to TRBJ2-3, with TRBD2 matching 12 bases. V was clipped by 2 bases and J by 1 base; unmatched bases: 1. The CDR3 runs to 16 residues. The germline V gene has CDR1 SEHNR and CDR2 FQNEAQ (reference sequence). CDR3 region: CASSLRTSGGTDTQYF. The CDR3 DNA reads TGTGCCAGCAGCTTAAGGACTAGCGGGGGCACAGATACGCAGTATTTT.

V and J are TRBV5-1 and TRBJ2-4, with 7 bases matching TRBD1. Losses at the gene ends were 4 bases for V and 8 bases for J; bases not matched to a gene: 9. CDR3 size: 14 residues. The germline gives CDR1 SGHRS, CDR2 YFSETQ. The CDR3 DNA reads TGCGCCAGCAGCGCCCTGACAGGGACGGACATTCAGTACTTC. This encodes CASSALTGTDIQYF.

The gene calls are TRBV18 and TRBJ2-5; 8 bases are a match to TRBD2. This CDR3 has 15 amino acids. The germline V gene has CDR1 KGHSH and CDR2 LQKENI. With 1 base clipped from V and 2 bases from J, the junction kept 3 bases outside the gene matches. The CDR3 nucleotides read TGTGCCAGCTCACCACTGACTAGCGCGCAAGAGACCCAGTACTTC. This translates into CASSPLTSAQETQYF.

V usage is TRBV12-3 or TRBV12-4 and J usage is TRBJ2-7, with unresolved D. The CDR3 totals 11 residues. V was shortened by 7 bases and J by 3 bases, with 7 bases between the two germline ends. The CDR3, as DNA: TGTGCCAGCAAAAACTACTACGAGCAGTACTTC. This encodes CASKNYYEQYF.

The chain has TRBV14 and TRBJ1-5; D possibly corresponds to TRBD1 (5 bases). The CDR3 runs 13 residues. The ends were cut back, 4 bases at V and 5 bases at J, with 9 bases in the middle. Per germline, CDR1 SGHDN and CDR2 FVKESK. The CDR3: CASSRTNYQPQHF. The CDR3 region has the DNA TGTGCCAGCAGCCGGACAAACTATCAGCCCCAGCATTTT. Filled out from reference TRBV14 and TRBJ1-5, the complete variable domain reads EAGVTQFPSHSVIEKGQTVTLRCDPISGHDNLYWYRRVMGKEIKFLLHFVKESKQDESGMPNNRFLAERTGGTYSTLKVQPAELEDSGVYFCASSRTNYQPQHFGDGTRLSIL.

This chain links TRBV29-1 with TRBJ1-1; 10 nucleotides match TRBD1. The CDR3 length is 15 residues. Germline values: CDR1 SQVTM, CDR2 ANQGSEA. V lost 5 bases to trimming and J lost 3 bases; unmatched junction nucleotides: 9. The CDR3 region is CSVQGVGTGDTEAFF. The CDR3 bases are TGCAGCGTTCAAGGGGTTGGGACAGGGGACACTGAAGCTTTCTTT.

V gene TRBV19 combines with J gene TRBJ2-5, with D possibly TRBD1 on 7 matching bases. Germline V CDR1 and CDR2: LNHDA, SQIVND (reference sequence). Deletions cut 3 bases from V and 7 bases from J, with 21 bases between. This CDR3 has 16 residues. The CDR3 reads CASSIPHGRGVGTQYF. DNA of the CDR3: TGTGCCAGTAGTATCCCGCACGGCAGGGGGGTGGGGACCCAGTACTTC.

The rearrangement joins TRBV6-5 to TRBJ1-2; TRBD1 is a possible D gene (5 bases). The CDR3 covers 12 residues. V lost 6 bases and J lost 4, with 9 bases in between. CDR1 is MNHEY, CDR2 SVGAGI, per germline. The chain's CDR3 is CASRGRGYGYTF. DNA of the CDR3: TGTGCCAGCAGGGGGCGAGGCTATGGCTACACCTTC.

This chain uses TRBV28 with TRBJ1-5; 7 nucleotides match TRBD1. Germline assignment: CDR1 MDHEN and CDR2 SYDVKM. The CDR3 is 17 residues long. V shed 7 bases, J shed 4 bases, and the junction held 16 bases outside the gene matches. The CDR3 loop is CASTLGRGRGRNQPQHF. The CDR3 DNA is TGTGCCAGCACTCTAGGAAGGGGGCGAGGCAGGAATCAGCCCCAGCATTTT.

This clone appeared a few times. The chain uses TRBV2 and TRBJ2-1; the match to TRBD1 covers 8 bases. J was trimmed by 4 bases and V by 6 bases; bases with no gene match: 5. Looked up from germline, CDR1 is SNHLY and CDR2 is FYNNEI. CDR3 size: 14 residues. CDR3 DNA sequence: TGTGCCAGCAGACCCCGGGACAGGTACAATGAGCAGTTCTTC. Protein: CASRPRDRYNEQFF. Filled out from reference TRBV2 and TRBJ2-1, the complete variable domain reads EPEVTQTPSHQVTQMGQEVILRCVPISNHLYFYWYRQILGQKVEFLVSFYNNEISEKSEIFDDQFSVERPDGSNFTLKIRSTKLEDSAMYFCASRPRDRYNEQFFGPGTRLTVL.

The CDR3: CATSLDRGVEQYF. In DNA form, the CDR3 reads TGTGCCACCAGTCTGGACAGGGGTGTCGAGCAGTACTTC. J is TRBJ2-7 and V is TRBV15; 9 bases match TRBD1. The length of the CDR3 is 13 residues. Germline V gives CDR1 LNHNV, CDR2 YYDKDF (reference sequence). J gave up 6 bases and V 6 bases, and 6 bases lay outside the gene matches.

J is TRBJ2-5 and V is TRBV29-1; possible D gene TRBD2, 5 bases. V lost 8 bases to trimming and J lost 2 bases, with 15 bases between them. The CDR3 totals 13 residues. CDR1 and CDR2 (germline): SQVTM, ANQGSEA. CDR3 bases: TGCAGCCTTCGGACTGCAAGGCAAGAGACCCAGTACTTC. It encodes CSLRTARQETQYF.

The rearrangement joins TRBV27 to TRBJ2-3; 8 positions agree with TRBD2. The CDR3 contains 15 residues. Germline V gene data show CDR1 as MNHEY and CDR2 as SMNVEV (reference sequence). Germline trimming cut 7 bases from V and 3 bases from J; bases unmatched to any gene: 9. The CDR3 sequence is CASTLSGVRTDTQYF. The CDR3 coding sequence is TGTGCCAGCACCCTTAGCGGGGTGCGAACAGATACGCAGTATTTT.

This clone showed up just once. The rearrangement joins TRBV2 to TRBJ2-7, with 7 bases matching TRBD1. This CDR3 region has 15 residues. V gave up 6 bases and J gave up 7 bases; unmatched junction bases: 15. Per the germline V gene, CDR1 is SNHLY and CDR2 is FYNNEI. CDR3 nucleotide sequence: TGTGCCAGCAGAGAAATGGGACAGCAGCGGAGAGAGCAGTACTTC. Its protein is CASREMGQQRREQYF.

The V gene is TRBV11-3, the J gene TRBJ2-2; D uncertain. The CDR3 totals 13 residues. Trimming pared 4 bases from V and 5 bases from J, leaving 8 bases between. Germline V gives CDR1 SGHNT, CDR2 YENEEA. This CDR3 is CASSSSRTGELFF. As DNA, the CDR3 is TGTGCCAGCAGCTCTAGTCGTACCGGGGAGCTGTTTTTT.

The rearrangement uses TRBV10-3 and TRBJ2-1; D gene unclear. Germline V gene data show CDR1 as ENHRY and CDR2 as SYGVKD. CDR3 length equals 14 residues. The V and J ends lost 4 bases and 1 base respectively, with 8 bases between them. In DNA, the CDR3 is TGTGCCATCAGTGGGGCAGGATCCTACAATGAGCAGTTCTTC. As protein: CAISGAGSYNEQFF.

The chain combines TRBV6-5 with TRBJ1-5, with D tentatively TRBD1 (6 bases). Germline values: CDR1 MNHEY, CDR2 SVGAGI. CDR3 length equals 14 residues. V was pared by 5 bases and J by 0 bases, with 8 bases between. CDR3 residues: CASSTGNSNQPQHF. CDR3 bases: TGTGCCAGCAGTACAGGGAATAGCAATCAGCCCCAGCATTTT.

The chain recombines TRBV4-2 with TRBJ2-2; TRBD1 aligns across 9 bases. After removal of 7 bases from V and 2 bases from J, the junction contained 11 bases not matched to a gene. CDR1 is LGHNA and CDR2 is YNFKEQ in the germline V gene. The CDR3 sequence is 17 residues long. The CDR3 sequence is CASNQGQGNINTGELFF. The DNA of the CDR3 is TGTGCCAGCAACCAGGGACAGGGAAACATTAACACCGGGGAGCTGTTTTTT.

V and J are TRBV6-5 and TRBJ2-3, with 7 positions matching TRBD1. V was clipped by 6 bases and J by 6 bases; unmatched bases: 9. This CDR3 spans 14 amino acids. The germline V gene has CDR1 MNHEY and CDR2 SVGAGI. This chain's CDR3 is CASSVYTGADTQYF. The CDR3 DNA reads as TGTGCCAGCAGCGTATATACAGGGGCGGATACGCAGTATTTT.

The V gene is TRBV13, the J gene TRBJ1-1; D is perhaps TRBD1 (5 bases). Germline values: CDR1 PRHDT, CDR2 FYEKMQ (reference sequence). V lost 1 base and J lost 4, with 16 bases in between. This CDR3 region has 16 residues. DNA for the CDR3: TGTGCCAGCAGCTTAGCCCACAGGCGGCAGGGCACTGAAGCTTTCTTT. Protein sequence: CASSLAHRRQGTEAFF.

Notes on this clone: A much larger clone lies one base from this, so it may be a read error. The same CDR3 arises from other DNA sequences in this sample as well. The chain links TRBV3-1 (or the pseudogene TRBV3-2) to TRBJ2-2, with D maybe TRBD1 (6 bases). The V gene's germline CDR1 is LGHDT and CDR2 YNNKEL (reference sequence). CDR3 length: 18 amino acids. The CDR3 loop reads CASSGRGWGHRFPGELFF. The CDR3 DNA is TGTGCCAGCAGCGGAAGAGGGTGGGGACACCGGTTCCCCGGGGAGTTGTTTTTT.

This clone was seen a few times. V usage is TRBV29-1 and J usage is TRBJ2-7; D gene ambiguous. Germline V CDR1 and CDR2: SQVTM, ANQGSEA. This CDR3 region has 15 residues. V lost 0 bases, J lost 1 base, and 13 bases lay in between. CDR3 sequence reads: CSVEELAGASYEQYF. In nucleotides, the CDR3 is TGCAGCGTTGAAGAGCTCGCTGGAGCTTCCTACGAGCAGTACTTC.